The 5 T cell receptor beta chains below were found in one sample sequenced in a study of shared clonotypes between healthy human individuals. Produced via immunoSEQ multiplex PCR; TCRdb's table is partial and in-frame only. The table has about 2.3 million clones, roughly 92% seen once. What was sequenced was naive CD4+ T cells from PBMCs. Described subset: CD45RA+ positively selected. Source of these receptors: a man younger than 30 in good health. Some clones in this sample may be carry-over from other donors' samples.

V usage is TRBV29-1 and J usage is TRBJ1-4, with a possible D match to TRBD1 (6 bases). This CDR3 has 14 residues. The V and J ends lost 3 bases and 6 bases respectively, with 14 bases between them. CDR1 and CDR2 (germline): SQVTM, ANQGSEA. CDR3 DNA: TGCAGCGTTGAGTCAGGGGTAGCCGATGAAAAACTGTTTTTT. Amino acids: CSVESGVADEKLFF.

The chain employs TRBV5-1 and TRBJ2-1; the match to TRBD2 covers 10 bases. The CDR3 sequence is 15 residues long. After removal of 4 bases from V and 10 bases from J, the junction contained 11 bases not matched to a gene. The germline V gene encodes CDR1 SGHRS and CDR2 YFSETQ. The CDR3 spells CASSPPLAGVGEQFF. For the CDR3, the DNA is TGCGCCAGCAGCCCCCCTCTAGCGGGGGTGGGGGAGCAGTTCTTC.

Only a few counts were recorded for this clone. The CDR3 DNA follows: TGTGCCAGCAGCTTAGGTCCGGGCCGGGGAGTTGGAGCTTTCTTT. Its protein is CASSLGPGRGVGAFF. The chain links TRBV11-2 to TRBJ1-1, with D hard to call. The ends were cut back, 1 base at V and 10 bases at J, with 19 bases in the middle. This CDR3 spans 15 amino acids. Per the germline V gene, CDR1 is SGHAT and CDR2 is FQNNGV.

This chain connects TRBV5-6 to TRBJ1-2; D gene uncertain. The germline V and J ends were trimmed by 2 bases and 3 bases, with 5 bases remaining between them. CDR3 length: 12 amino acids. Germline V gives CDR1 SGHDT, CDR2 YYEEEE. CDR3 bases: TGTGCCAGCAGCTTTGAAGACTATGGCTACACCTTC. Translated, it gives CASSFEDYGYTF.

This clone showed up just a few times. The V call is TRBV6-5, the J call TRBJ2-1; D may match TRBD1 or TRBD2 (6 bases each). The CDR3 extends over 12 amino acids. Trimming stripped 4 bases from V and 7 bases from J, with 8 bases between. Germline lookup yields CDR1 MNHEY and CDR2 SVGAGI. CDR3: CASSWRGNEQFF. CDR3 bases: TGTGCCAGCAGTTGGAGGGGGAATGAGCAGTTCTTC.